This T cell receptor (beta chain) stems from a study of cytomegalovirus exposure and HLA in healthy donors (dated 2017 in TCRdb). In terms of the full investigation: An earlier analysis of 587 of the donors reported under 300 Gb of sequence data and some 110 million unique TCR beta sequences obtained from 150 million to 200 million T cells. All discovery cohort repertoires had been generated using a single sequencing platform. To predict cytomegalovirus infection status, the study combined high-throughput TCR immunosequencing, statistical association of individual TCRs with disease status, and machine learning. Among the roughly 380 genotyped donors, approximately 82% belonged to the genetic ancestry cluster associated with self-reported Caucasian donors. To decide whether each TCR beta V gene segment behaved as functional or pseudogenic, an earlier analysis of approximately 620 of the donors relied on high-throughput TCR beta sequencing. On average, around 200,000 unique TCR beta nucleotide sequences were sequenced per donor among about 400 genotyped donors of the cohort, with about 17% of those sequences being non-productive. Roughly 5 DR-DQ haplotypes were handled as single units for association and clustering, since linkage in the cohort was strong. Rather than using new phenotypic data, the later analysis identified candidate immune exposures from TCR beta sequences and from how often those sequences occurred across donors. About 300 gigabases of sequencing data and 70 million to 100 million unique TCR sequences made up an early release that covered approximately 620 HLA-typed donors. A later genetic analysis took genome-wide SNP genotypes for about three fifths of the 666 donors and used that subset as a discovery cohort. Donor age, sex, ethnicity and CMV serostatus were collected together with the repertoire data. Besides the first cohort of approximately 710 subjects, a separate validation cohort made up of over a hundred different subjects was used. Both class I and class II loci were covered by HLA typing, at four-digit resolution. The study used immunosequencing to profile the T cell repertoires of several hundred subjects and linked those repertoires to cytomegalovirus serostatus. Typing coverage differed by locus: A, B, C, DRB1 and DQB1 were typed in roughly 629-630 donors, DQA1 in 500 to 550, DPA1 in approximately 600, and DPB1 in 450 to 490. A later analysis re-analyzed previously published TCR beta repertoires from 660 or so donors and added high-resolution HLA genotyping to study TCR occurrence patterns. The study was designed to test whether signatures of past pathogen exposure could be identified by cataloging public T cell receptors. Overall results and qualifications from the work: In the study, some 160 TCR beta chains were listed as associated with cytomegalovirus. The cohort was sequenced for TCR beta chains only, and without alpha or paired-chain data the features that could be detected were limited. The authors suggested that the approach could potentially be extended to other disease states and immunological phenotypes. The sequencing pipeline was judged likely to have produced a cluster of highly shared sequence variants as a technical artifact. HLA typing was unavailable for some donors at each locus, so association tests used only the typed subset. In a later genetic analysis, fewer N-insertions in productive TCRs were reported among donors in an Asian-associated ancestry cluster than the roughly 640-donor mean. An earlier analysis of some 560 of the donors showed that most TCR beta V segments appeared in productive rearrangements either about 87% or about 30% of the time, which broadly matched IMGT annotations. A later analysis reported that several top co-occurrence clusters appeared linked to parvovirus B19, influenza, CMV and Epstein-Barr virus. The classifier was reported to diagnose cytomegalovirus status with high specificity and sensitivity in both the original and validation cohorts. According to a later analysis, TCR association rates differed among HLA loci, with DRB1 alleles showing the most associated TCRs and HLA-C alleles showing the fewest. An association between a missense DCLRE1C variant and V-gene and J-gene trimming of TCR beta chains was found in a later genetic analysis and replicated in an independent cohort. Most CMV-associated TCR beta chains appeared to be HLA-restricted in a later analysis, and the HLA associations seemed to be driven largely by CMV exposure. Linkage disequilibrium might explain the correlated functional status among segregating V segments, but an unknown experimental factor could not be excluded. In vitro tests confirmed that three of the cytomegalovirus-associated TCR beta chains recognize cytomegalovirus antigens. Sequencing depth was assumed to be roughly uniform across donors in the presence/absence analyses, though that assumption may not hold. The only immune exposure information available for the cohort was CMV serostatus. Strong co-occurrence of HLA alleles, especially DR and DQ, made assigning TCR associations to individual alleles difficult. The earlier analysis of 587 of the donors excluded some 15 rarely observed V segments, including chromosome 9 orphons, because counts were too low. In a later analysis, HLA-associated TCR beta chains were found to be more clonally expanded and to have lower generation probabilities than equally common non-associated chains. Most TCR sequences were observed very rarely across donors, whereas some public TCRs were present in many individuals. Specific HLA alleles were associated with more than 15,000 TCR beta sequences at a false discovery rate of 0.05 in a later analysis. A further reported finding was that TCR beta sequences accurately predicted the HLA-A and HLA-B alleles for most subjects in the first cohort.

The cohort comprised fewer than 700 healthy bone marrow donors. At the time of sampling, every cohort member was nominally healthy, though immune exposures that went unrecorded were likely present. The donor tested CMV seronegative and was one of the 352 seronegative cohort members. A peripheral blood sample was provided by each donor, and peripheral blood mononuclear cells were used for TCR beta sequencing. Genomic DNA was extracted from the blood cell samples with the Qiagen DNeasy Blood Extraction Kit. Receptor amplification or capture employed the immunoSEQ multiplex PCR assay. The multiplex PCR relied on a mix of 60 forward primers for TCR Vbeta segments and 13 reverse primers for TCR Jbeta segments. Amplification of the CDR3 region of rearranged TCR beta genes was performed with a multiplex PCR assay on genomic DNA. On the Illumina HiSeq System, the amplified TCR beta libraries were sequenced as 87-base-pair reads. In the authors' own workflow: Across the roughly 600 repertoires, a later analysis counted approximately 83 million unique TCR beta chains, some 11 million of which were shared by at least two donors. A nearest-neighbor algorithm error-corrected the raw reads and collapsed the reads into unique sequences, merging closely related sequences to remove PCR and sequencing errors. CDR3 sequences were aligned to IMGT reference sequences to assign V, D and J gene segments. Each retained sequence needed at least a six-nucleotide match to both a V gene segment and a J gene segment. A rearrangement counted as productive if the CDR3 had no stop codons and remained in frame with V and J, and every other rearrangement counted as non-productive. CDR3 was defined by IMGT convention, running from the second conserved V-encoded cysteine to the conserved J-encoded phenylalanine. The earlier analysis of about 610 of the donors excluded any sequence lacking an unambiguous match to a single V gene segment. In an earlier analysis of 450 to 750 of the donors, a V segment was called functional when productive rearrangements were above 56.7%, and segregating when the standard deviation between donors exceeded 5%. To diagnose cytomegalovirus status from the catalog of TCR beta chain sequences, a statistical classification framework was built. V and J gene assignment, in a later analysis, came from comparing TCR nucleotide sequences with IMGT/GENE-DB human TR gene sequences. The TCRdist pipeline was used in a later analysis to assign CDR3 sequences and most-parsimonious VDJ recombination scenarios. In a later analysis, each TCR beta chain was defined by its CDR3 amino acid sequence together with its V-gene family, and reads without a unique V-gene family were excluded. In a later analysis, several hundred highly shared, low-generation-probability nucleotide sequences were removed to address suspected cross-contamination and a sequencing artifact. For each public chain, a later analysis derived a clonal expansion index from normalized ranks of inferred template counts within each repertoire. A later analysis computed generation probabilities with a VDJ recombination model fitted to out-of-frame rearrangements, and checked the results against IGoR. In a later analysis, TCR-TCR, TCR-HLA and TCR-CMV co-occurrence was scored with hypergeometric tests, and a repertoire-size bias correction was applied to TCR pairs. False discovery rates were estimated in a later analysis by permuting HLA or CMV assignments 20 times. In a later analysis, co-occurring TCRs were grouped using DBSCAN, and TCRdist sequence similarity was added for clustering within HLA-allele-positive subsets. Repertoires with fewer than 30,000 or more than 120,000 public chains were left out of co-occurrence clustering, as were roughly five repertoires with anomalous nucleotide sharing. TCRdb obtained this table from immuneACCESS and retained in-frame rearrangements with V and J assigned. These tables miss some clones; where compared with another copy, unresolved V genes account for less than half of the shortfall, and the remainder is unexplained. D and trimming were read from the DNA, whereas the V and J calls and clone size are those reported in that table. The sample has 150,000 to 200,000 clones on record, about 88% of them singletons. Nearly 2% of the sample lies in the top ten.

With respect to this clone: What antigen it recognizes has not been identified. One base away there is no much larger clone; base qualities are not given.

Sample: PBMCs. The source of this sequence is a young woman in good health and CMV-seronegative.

The sequence in DNA is TGTGCCAGCAGCTTGTATACTACAGGGTTTGGCTACACCTTC. It encodes CASSLYTTGFGYTF. The V and J genes are TRBV5-6 and TRBJ1-2; the D gene is perhaps TRBD1, from 6 matching bases. Inclusive of the bounding cysteine and phenylalanine, the CDR3 is 14 residues long. The CDR3 DNA has 42 bases and is translated from base 1. The germline V gene specifies SGHDT as CDR1 and YYEEEE as CDR2. V is cut by 1 base and J by 7 bases, and the space between the germline ends is 14 bases.